This TCR beta chain stems from a study of Ad26.COV2.S vaccination and SARS-CoV-2 variants. About the research overall: Ad26.COV2.S arm of COV1001 included the donor. Into the muscle, Ad26.COV2.S was dosed once or twice, 56 days apart. Study-level points and caveats: There was a possibility that the TCR breadth and depth analyses underestimated total T cell responses. Once vaccination had occurred, spike-specific CD8+ and CD4+ T cell responses reportedly showed substantial breadth.

Indicated treatment: roughly 20 received Ad26.COV2.S at low or high dose, single or two shots; about 5 received placebo; per-sample allocation not given. Day 63 after the first injection of vaccine or placebo was the sampling time. Here immunoSEQ multiplex PCR was the method, and the copy in TCRdb shows in-frame clones only, minus some. The repertoire includes a few hundred thousand clones, 85% to 90% of them detected once, and roughly 6% sits in the top ten. Notes on this clone: The antigen is unknown.

The source is a person aged 18-65 years who received the Ad26.COV2.S COVID-19 vaccine or a placebo. The source material was peripheral blood, sampled in a trial of Ad26.COV2.S vaccine versus placebo.

CDR3 residues: CASSSAGNSYNEQFF. DNA for the CDR3: TGCGCCAGCAGTTCCGCGGGTAACTCCTACAATGAGCAGTTCTTC. The chain couples TRBV5-1 to TRBJ2-1; D may be TRBD2 (5 bases). CDR1 is SGHRS, CDR2 YFSETQ, per germline. Trimming removed 5 bases at V and 0 bases at J, with 12 bases between. The CDR3 has 15 amino acids.